Presented here are 2 T cell receptor beta chains from one specimen sequenced in a study of T cell repertoires in cytomegalovirus infection. TCRdb called the reads again in MiXCR, with one record for every CDR3 protein. The repertoire has roughly 90,000 distinct CDR3 sequences, about 31% of them found once; the top ten carry roughly 70%. These receptors have no identified antigens. The sample was CD8+ T cells from cultured PBMCs, taken from culture after CMV antigen stimulation. The receptors were sampled from a human donor in good health (CMV status not recorded). Some clones in this sample may be carry-over from other donors' samples.

The chain carries TRBV11-2 and TRBJ2-3; TRBD2 matches 11 bases. The V gene's germline CDR1 is SGHAT and CDR2 FQNNGV. This CDR3 is 18 amino acids long. Unmatched junction bases numbered 16, after V lost 3 bases and J lost 8 bases. The DNA for the CDR3 is TGTGCCAGCAGCTTCTCGCCTTACCCGGGACTAGCGGAGGGTACGCAGTATTTT. Translating gives CASSFSPYPGLAEGTQYF.

This clonotype has ten or more counts. This chain links TRBV20-1 with TRBJ2-5; no clear D gene. This CDR3 spans 14 amino acids. Per germline, CDR1 DFQATT and CDR2 SNEGSKA (reference sequence). V dropped 1 base and J dropped 4 bases, with 13 bases sitting between them. For the CDR3, the DNA is TGCAGTGCTAGAGTGTGGCCGTCGTTAGAGACCCAGTACTTC. It yields the protein CSARVWPSLETQYF.